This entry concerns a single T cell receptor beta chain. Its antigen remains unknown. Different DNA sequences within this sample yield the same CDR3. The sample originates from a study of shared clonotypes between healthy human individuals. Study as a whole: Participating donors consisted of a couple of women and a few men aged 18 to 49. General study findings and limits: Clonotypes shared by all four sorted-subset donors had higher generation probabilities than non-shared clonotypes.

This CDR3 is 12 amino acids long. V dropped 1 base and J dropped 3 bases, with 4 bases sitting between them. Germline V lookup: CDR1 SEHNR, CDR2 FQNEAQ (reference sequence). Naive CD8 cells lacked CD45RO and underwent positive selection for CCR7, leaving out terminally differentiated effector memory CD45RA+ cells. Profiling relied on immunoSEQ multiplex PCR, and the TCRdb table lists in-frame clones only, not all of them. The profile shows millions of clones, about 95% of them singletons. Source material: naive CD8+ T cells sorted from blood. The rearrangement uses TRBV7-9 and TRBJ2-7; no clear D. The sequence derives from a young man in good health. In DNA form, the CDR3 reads TGTGCCAGCAGCTTAGTGGTCTACGAGCAGTACTTC. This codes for CASSLVVYEQYF.